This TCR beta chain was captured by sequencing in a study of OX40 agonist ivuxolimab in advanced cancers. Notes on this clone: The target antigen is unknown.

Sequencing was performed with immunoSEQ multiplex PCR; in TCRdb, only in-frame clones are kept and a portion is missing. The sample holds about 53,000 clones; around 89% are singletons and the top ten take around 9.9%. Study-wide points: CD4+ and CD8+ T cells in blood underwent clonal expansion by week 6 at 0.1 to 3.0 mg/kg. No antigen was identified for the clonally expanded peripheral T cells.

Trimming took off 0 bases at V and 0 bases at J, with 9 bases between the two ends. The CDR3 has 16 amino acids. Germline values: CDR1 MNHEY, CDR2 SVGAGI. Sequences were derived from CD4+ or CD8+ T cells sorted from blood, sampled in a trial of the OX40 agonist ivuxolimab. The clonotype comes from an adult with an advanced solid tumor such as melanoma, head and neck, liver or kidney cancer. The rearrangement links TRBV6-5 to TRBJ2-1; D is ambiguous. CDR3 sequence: CASSYSFRGSYNEQFF. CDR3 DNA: TGTGCCAGCAGTTACTCGTTCCGCGGCTCCTACAATGAGCAGTTCTTC.